A single sample is the source of the 22 T cell receptor beta chains below, sequenced in a study of T cell repertoires in aging, cancer and after chemotherapy. Rearranged V-D-J TRB sequences were amplified with a mixed TRB-A/B primer pool. TCRdb ran MiXCR on the multiplex PCR reads and lists one entry per CDR3 protein. The data hold 400 to 550 distinct CDR3 sequences, with almost 35% observed a single time. Amplification of TCR beta used genomic DNA extracted from peripheral blood. The sample comprised blood. All receptors come from a human donor in good health.

Only a few counts were recorded for this clonotype. The chain joins TRBV12-3 or TRBV12-4 to TRBJ1-1, with D unclear. This CDR3 comprises 16 residues. The germline V and J ends were trimmed by 7 bases and 2 bases, with 20 bases remaining between them. This CDR3 is CASTQYGSTYNTEAFF. CDR3 bases: TGTGCCAGCACCCAATATGGTTCGACCTATAACACTGAAGCTTTCTTT.

Turning to this clonotype: The junction differs from germline at one of its ends, possibly a read error. This chain uses TRBV30 with TRBJ2-2; D might be TRBD1 or TRBD2, each matching 5 bases. The CDR3 totals 15 residues. CDR1 is GTSNPN and CDR2 is SVGIG in the germline V gene (reference sequence). Here the CDR3 reads CACSVPGAGTGELFF. Here the CDR3 DNA reads TGTGCCTGTAGTGTACCTGGGGCGGGCACCGGGGAGCTGTTTTTT.

V usage is TRBV4-2 and J usage is TRBJ1-1; no clear D. Germline V lookup: CDR1 LGHNA, CDR2 YNFKEQ. Trimming cost V 1 base and J 1 base, with 10 bases left between them. This CDR3 comprises 15 residues. The CDR3 protein is CASSQGALTNTEAFF. CDR3 bases: TGTGCCAGCAGCCAAGGGGCACTCACGAACACTGAAGCTTTCTTT.

The chain carries TRBV28 and TRBJ1-2, with D hard to call. CDR1 MDHEN and CDR2 SYDVKM come from the germline V gene. The CDR3 has 10 amino acids. The germline V and J ends were trimmed by 9 bases and 8 bases, with 10 bases remaining between them. The CDR3 here is CAREVDGYTF. In nucleotides, the CDR3 is TGTGCCAGGGAAGTTGACGGCTACACCTTC.

CDR3 DNA sequence: TGTGCCAGCAGCCGAGGGACACAAACTAATGAAAAACTGTTTTTT. It yields the protein CASSRGTQTNEKLFF. The chain has TRBV5-6 and TRBJ1-4; D perhaps matches TRBD1 (6 bases). Looked up from germline, CDR1 is SGHDT and CDR2 is YYEEEE. V was clipped by 4 bases and J by 1 base, with 11 bases between them. The CDR3 has 15 amino acids.

This clonotype counts as hyperexpanded. The chain uses TRBV4-2 and TRBJ2-7; 8 nucleotides match TRBD1. Germline lookup yields CDR1 LGHNA and CDR2 YNFKEQ. V was pared by 1 base and J by 0 bases, with 2 bases of the junction left unmatched. CDR3 length: 15 residues. CDR3 in amino acids: CASSQGTGSSYEQYF. CDR3 DNA: TGTGCCAGCAGCCAAGGGACAGGGTCCTCCTACGAGCAGTACTTC.

This clonotype occurred a few times. The gene calls are TRBV4-1 and TRBJ2-7; 9 bases are a match to TRBD1. CDR1 is MGHRA and CDR2 is YSYEKL in the germline V gene. This CDR3 region has 15 residues. Germline trimming cut 1 base from V and 3 bases from J; bases unmatched to any gene: 4. The CDR3 nucleotides read TGCGCCAGCAGCCAAGGGGACAGGGTCGGCTACGAGCAGTACTTC. Translation gives CASSQGDRVGYEQYF.

This clonotype was counted only a few times. The V gene is TRBV6-4, the J gene TRBJ2-1; possibly TRBD2 for D (6 bases). Trimming removed 2 bases at V and 9 bases at J, with 11 bases between. Germline assignment: CDR1 MRHNA and CDR2 SNTAGT. The CDR3 covers 13 residues. CDR3 in DNA: TGTGCCAGCAGTGACGCTAGCGAAGGTGAGCAGTTCTTC. It codes for CASSDASEGEQFF.

The rearrangement joins TRBV4-1 to TRBJ2-7; 7 bases fit TRBD1. CDR3 length: 16 residues. Germline CDR1 reads MGHRA; CDR2 reads YSYEKL. V was clipped by 0 bases and J by 4 bases; unmatched bases: 9. The CDR3 spells CASSQDRGHRGYEQYF. The DNA of the CDR3 is TGCGCCAGCAGCCAAGATCGTGGGCACAGGGGATACGAGCAGTACTTC.

In regard to this clonotype: This clone may be a read error of a much larger clone one base away. This chain links TRBV6-5 with TRBJ1-2; TRBD1 agrees at 7 bases. The V and J ends lost 4 bases and 8 bases, in that order; junction bases with no gene match: 4. Germline V gives CDR1 MNHEY, CDR2 SVGAGI. The CDR3 spans 12 residues. CDR3 sequence: CASSFGQAGYTF. The DNA of the CDR3 is TGTGCCAGCAGTTTCGGACAGGCGGGCTACACCTTC.

CDR3 region: CASRGGQYAGELFF. The CDR3 DNA reads as TGTGCCAGTAGGGGAGGACAGTACGCCGGGGAGCTGTTTTTT. This chain joins TRBV19 and TRBJ2-2; D possibly uses TRBD1 or TRBD2 (6 bases each). Trimming left V 6 bases short and J 6 bases short, with 14 bases between. The CDR3 covers 14 residues. Germline V lookup: CDR1 LNHDA, CDR2 SQIVND (reference sequence).

This clonotype has a handful of counts. This chain links TRBV29-1 with TRBJ2-5; TRBD2 agrees at 13 bases. CDR3 size: 16 residues. Trimming took 4 bases from V and 7 from J; bases not matched to a gene: 12. Germline-derived CDR1 and CDR2 are SQVTM and ANQGSEA. As DNA, the CDR3 is TGCAGCGTTGGGTCCCCGGGACTAGCGGGGCCGGGGACCCAGTACTTC. This codes for CSVGSPGLAGPGTQYF.

V gene TRBV6-1 combines with J gene TRBJ2-5; D is unresolved. Germline assignment: CDR1 MNHNS and CDR2 SASEGT. The CDR3 loop spans 14 amino acids. V dropped 4 bases and J dropped 1 base, with 10 bases sitting between them. CDR3 DNA sequence: TGTGCCAGCAGTGTATGGCGGAGCCAAGAGACCCAGTACTTC. Translating gives CASSVWRSQETQYF.

This chain joins TRBV11-1 and TRBJ1-1, with D perhaps matching TRBD1 (6 bases). This CDR3 contains 17 residues. Trimming pared 1 base from V and 0 bases from J, leaving 15 bases between. From germline, CDR1 is SGHAT and CDR2 FQDESV (reference sequence). CDR3 coding DNA: TGTGCCAGCAGCTTAGGACAGGACCTCATCATGAACACTGAAGCTTTCTTT. It yields the protein CASSLGQDLIMNTEAFF.

This rearrangement joins TRBV4-2 to TRBJ2-1; possibly TRBD1 or TRBD2 for D (5 bases each). Trimming stripped 4 bases from V and 9 bases from J, with 16 bases between. The length of the CDR3 is 14 residues. Per the germline V gene, CDR1 is LGHNA and CDR2 is YNFKEQ. This chain's CDR3 is CASSPRDRYAEQFF. CDR3 nucleotides: TGTGCCAGCAGCCCCCGGGACCGTTATGCTGAGCAGTTCTTC.

The J gene is TRBJ1-1, the V gene TRBV5-6, with 8 bases matching TRBD1. The CDR3 has 17 residues. From germline, CDR1 is SGHDT and CDR2 YYEEEE. V shed 0 bases and J 1 base; nucleotides not matched to a gene: 8. The CDR3 is CASSLATGERRNTEAFF. CDR3 DNA: TGTGCCAGCAGCTTGGCGACAGGGGAGAGGAGGAACACTGAAGCTTTCTTT.

This clonotype was seen a few times. The chain couples TRBV12-3 or TRBV12-4 to TRBJ2-7; tentative D call: TRBD1 (6 bases). V was clipped by 3 bases and J by 1 base, with 10 bases between them. The CDR3 consists of 14 residues. The CDR3 bases are TGTGCCAGCAGTTTCCGCCAGGGGTCCTACGAGCAGTACTTC. Residues: CASSFRQGSYEQYF.

In its sample, this clonotype ranks as large. The genes are TRBV30 and TRBJ1-2; possibly TRBD1 for D (5 bases). Deletions cut 8 bases from V and 3 bases from J, with 16 bases between. Per germline, CDR1 GTSNPN and CDR2 SVGIG (reference sequence). This CDR3 spans 13 amino acids. This chain's CDR3 is CARGAGRDYGYTF. DNA of the CDR3: TGTGCCCGAGGGGCAGGGCGAGACTATGGCTACACCTTC.

This clonotype ranks as hyperexpanded (1% or more). The gene calls are TRBV6-5 and TRBJ1-2; D uncertain. V lost 5 bases to trimming and J lost 8 bases, with 9 bases between them. Germline assignment: CDR1 MNHEY and CDR2 SVGAGI. The CDR3 is made up of 11 amino acids. This chain's CDR3 is CASSHDGGYTF. The DNA of the CDR3 is TGTGCCAGCAGTCACGATGGGGGCTACACCTTC.

This clonotype was counted between two and nine times. The chain is built from TRBV7-3 and TRBJ2-5; 9 bases match TRBD2. V shed 3 bases, J shed 4 bases, and the junction held 0 bases outside the gene matches. The germline gives CDR1 SGHTA, CDR2 FQGTGA. The CDR3 has 13 amino acids. DNA of the CDR3: TGTGCCAGCAGCTTGGGACTAGCAGAGACCCAGTACTTC. Its translation: CASSLGLAETQYF.

This clonotype was seen only a few times. The chain carries TRBV6-4 and TRBJ1-5; D not certain. CDR3 length equals 13 residues. CDR1 is MRHNA, CDR2 SNTAGT, per germline. V gave up 3 bases and J gave up 4 bases, with 7 bases separating them. Here the CDR3 reads CASSEGSNQPQHF. The CDR3 DNA follows: TGTGCCAGCAGTGAAGGGAGTAATCAGCCCCAGCATTTT.

This clonotype has just one count. CDR3 region: CASSPSGPHRGGDTEAFF. The CDR3 DNA follows: TGTGCCAGCAGCCCCTCCGGCCCTCACAGGGGAGGGGACACTGAAGCTTTCTTT. The chain combines TRBV5-4 with TRBJ1-1; 7 bases match TRBD1. The CDR3 is 18 residues long. Trimming removed 4 bases from V and 3 bases from J; junction bases left unmatched: 18. Germline lookup yields CDR1 SGHNT and CDR2 YYREEE (reference sequence).